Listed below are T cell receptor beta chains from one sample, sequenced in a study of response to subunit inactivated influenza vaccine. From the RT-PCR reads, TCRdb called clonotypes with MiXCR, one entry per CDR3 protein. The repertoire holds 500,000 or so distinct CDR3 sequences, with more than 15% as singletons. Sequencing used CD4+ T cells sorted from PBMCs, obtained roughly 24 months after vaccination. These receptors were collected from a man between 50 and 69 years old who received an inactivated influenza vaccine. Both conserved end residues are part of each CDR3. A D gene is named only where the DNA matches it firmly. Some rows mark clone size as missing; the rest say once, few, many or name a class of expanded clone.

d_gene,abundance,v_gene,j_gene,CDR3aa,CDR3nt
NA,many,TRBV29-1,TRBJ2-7,CSVDFGGSYEQYF,TGCAGCGTTGATTTTGGGGGCAGCTACGAGCAGTACTTC
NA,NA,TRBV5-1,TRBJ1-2,CASSAGLTYGYTF,TGCGCCAGCAGCGCTGGACTAACCTATGGCTACACCTTC
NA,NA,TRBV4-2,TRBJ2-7,CASSQARSGGRAYEQYF,TGTGCCAGCAGCCAAGCACGGTCCGGAGGTAGGGCCTACGAGCAGTACTTC
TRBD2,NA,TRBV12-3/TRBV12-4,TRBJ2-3,CASRASGRQSAQYF,TGTGCCAGCCGGGCTAGCGGGAGGCAGTCAGCGCAGTATTTT
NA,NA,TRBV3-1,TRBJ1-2,CASSPQGQIYGYTF,TGTGCCAGCAGCCCCCAAGGACAGATCTATGGCTACACCTTC
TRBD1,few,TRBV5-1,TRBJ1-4,CASGHGTDSTNEKLFF,TGCGCCAGCGGACATGGGACAGACTCGACTAATGAAAAACTGTTTTTT
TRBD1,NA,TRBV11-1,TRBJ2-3,CASSEGPPPPQGRGTDTQYF,TGTGCCAGCAGCGAGGGCCCCCCACCTCCACAGGGGCGAGGGACAGATACGCAGTATTTT
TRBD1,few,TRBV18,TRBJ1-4,CASSPLQGTGQTGEKLFF,TGTGCCAGCTCACCCCTACAAGGGACGGGACAGACCGGTGAAAAACTGTTTTTT
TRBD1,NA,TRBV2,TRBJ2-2,CASEGQGAIGELFF,TGTGCCAGCGAAGGGCAGGGGGCAATCGGGGAGCTGTTTTTT
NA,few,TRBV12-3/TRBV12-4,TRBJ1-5,CASSLTTAQPQHF,TGTGCCAGCAGTTTAACGACCGCCCAGCCCCAGCATTTT
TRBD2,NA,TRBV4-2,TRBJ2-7,CASGPGTSGGSYEQYF,TGTGCCAGCGGTCCCGGGACTAGCGGGGGCAGCTACGAGCAGTACTTC
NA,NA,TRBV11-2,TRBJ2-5,CASSLTVIETQYF,TGTGCCAGCAGCTTAACCGTAATAGAGACCCAGTACTTC
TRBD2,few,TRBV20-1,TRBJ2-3,CSARRVGRGKVTQYF,TGCAGTGCTAGGCGTGTCGGGAGGGGAAAGGTTACGCAGTATTTT
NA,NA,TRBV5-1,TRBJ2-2,CASSPGGGPTGELFF,TGCGCCAGCAGCCCAGGCGGTGGTCCCACCGGGGAGCTGTTTTTT
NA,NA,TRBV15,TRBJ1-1,CATSRQGTGNTEAFF,TGTGCCACCAGCAGACAGGGAACTGGGAACACTGAAGCTTTCTTT
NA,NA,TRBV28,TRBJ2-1,CASSSWQGSYNEQFF,TGTGCCAGCAGTTCTTGGCAGGGGTCCTACAATGAGCAGTTCTTC
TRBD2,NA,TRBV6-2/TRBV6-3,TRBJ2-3,CASSEVAGRYTQYF,TGTGCCAGCAGTGAGGTAGCGGGGAGGTATACGCAGTATTTT
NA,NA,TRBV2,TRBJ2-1,CASTMDSSYNEQFF,TGTGCCAGCACCATGGACAGCTCCTACAATGAGCAGTTCTTC
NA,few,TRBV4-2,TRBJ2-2,CASSQYRNTGELFF,TGTGCCAGCAGCCAATACAGGAACACCGGGGAGCTGTTTTTT
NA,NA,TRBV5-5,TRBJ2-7,CASSLDSIRMDF,TGTGCCAGCAGCTTGGACTCTATTAGGATGGACTTC
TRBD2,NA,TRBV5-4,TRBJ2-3,CASSFGTSLSSDTQYF,TGTGCCAGCAGCTTTGGGACTAGCCTAAGCTCAGATACGCAGTATTTT
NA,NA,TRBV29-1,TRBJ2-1,CSVESPGSDEQFF,TGCAGCGTTGAGTCTCCAGGGAGCGATGAGCAGTTCTTC
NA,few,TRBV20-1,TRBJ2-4,CSARPPTGIKNIQYF,TGCAGTGCTCGGCCCCCCACAGGGATAAAAAACATTCAGTACTTC
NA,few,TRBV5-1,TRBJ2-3,CASDYGRGSTDTQYF,TGCGCCAGCGATTACGGGCGGGGATCCACAGATACGCAGTATTTT
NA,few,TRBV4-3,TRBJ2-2,CASSQDWGRGTGELFF,TGCGCCAGCAGCCAAGATTGGGGGCGCGGGACCGGGGAGCTGTTTTTT
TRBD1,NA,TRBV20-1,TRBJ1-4,CSAINRGSNEKLFF,TGCAGTGCCATTAACAGGGGCTCTAATGAAAAACTGTTTTTT
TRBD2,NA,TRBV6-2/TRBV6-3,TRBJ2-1,CASSPGLAGGAYNEQFF,TGTGCCAGCAGTCCGGGACTAGCGGGAGGGGCCTACAATGAGCAGTTCTTC
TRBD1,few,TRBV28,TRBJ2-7,CASRSGQGGEQYF,TGTGCCAGCAGGTCGGGACAGGGGGGCGAGCAGTACTTC
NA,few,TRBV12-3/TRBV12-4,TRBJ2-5,CASKRLLGQETQYF,TGTGCCAGCAAGAGGCTCCTGGGCCAAGAGACCCAGTACTTC
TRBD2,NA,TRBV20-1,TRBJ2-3,CSATTRLAGDTQYF,TGCAGTGCTACAACCCGACTAGCGGGAGATACGCAGTATTTT
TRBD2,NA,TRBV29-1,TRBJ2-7,CSVGALAGSYEQYF,TGCAGCGTTGGCGCTCTAGCGGGTTCCTACGAGCAGTACTTC
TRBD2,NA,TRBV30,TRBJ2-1,CAWRKLAGYNEQFF,TGTGCCTGGAGAAAACTAGCGGGTTACAATGAGCAGTTCTTC
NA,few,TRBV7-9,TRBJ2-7,CASSLETGDSYEQYF,TGTGCCAGCAGCTTAGAAACTGGAGACTCCTACGAGCAGTACTTC
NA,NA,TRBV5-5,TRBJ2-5,CASSLDPGGETQYF,TGTGCCAGCAGCCTTGACCCCGGGGGAGAGACCCAGTACTTC
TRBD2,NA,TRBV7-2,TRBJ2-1,CASTTSGGDVQFF,TGTGCCAGCACAACTAGCGGGGGGGATGTGCAGTTCTTC
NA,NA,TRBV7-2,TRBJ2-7,CASSRERTYEQYF,TGTGCCAGCAGCCGTGAGCGGACCTACGAGCAGTACTTC
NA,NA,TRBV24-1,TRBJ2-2,CATSDERDLTGELFF,TGTGCCACCAGTGATGAGAGGGATCTCACCGGGGAGCTGTTTTTT